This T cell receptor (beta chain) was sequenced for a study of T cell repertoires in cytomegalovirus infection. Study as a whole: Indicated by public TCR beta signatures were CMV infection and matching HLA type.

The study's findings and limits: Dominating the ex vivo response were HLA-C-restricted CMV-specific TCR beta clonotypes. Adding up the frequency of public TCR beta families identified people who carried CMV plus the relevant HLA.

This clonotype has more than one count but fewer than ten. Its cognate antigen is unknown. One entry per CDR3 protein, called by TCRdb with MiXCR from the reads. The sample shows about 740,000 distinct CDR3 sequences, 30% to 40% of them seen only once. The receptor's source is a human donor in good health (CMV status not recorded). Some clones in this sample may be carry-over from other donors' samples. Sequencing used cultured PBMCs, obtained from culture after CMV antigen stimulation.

The CDR3 DNA follows: TGTGCCAGCTCACCATCAGGCGTTGAAGGAAACACCATATATTTT. This encodes CASSPSGVEGNTIYF. This chain uses TRBV18 with TRBJ1-3; D unresolved. CDR3 length: 15 amino acids. V dropped 2 bases and J dropped 4 bases, with 12 bases sitting between them. Looked up from germline, CDR1 is KGHSH and CDR2 is LQKENI. The entire variable domain, with the rest obtained from reference TRBV18 and TRBJ1-3, is as follows: NAGVMQNPRHLVRRRGQEARLRCSPMKGHSHVYWYRQLPEEGLKFMVYLQKENIIDESGMPKERFSAEFPKEGPSILRIQQVVRGDSAAYFCASSPSGVEGNTIYFGEGSWLTVV.